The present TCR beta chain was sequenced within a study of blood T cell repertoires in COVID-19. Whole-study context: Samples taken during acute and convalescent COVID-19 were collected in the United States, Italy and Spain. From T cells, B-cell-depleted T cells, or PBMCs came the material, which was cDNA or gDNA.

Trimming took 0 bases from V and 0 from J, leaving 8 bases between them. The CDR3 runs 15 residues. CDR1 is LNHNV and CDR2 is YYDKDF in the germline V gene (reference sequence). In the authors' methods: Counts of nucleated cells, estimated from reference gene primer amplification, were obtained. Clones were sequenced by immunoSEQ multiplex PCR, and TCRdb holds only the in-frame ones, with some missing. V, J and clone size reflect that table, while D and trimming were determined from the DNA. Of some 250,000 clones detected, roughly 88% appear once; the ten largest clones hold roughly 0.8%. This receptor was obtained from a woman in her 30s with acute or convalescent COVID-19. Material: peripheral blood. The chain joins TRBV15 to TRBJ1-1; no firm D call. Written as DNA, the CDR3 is TGTGCCACCAGCAGAGATAGCAGCATGAACACTGAAGCTTTCTTT. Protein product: CATSRDSSMNTEAFF.